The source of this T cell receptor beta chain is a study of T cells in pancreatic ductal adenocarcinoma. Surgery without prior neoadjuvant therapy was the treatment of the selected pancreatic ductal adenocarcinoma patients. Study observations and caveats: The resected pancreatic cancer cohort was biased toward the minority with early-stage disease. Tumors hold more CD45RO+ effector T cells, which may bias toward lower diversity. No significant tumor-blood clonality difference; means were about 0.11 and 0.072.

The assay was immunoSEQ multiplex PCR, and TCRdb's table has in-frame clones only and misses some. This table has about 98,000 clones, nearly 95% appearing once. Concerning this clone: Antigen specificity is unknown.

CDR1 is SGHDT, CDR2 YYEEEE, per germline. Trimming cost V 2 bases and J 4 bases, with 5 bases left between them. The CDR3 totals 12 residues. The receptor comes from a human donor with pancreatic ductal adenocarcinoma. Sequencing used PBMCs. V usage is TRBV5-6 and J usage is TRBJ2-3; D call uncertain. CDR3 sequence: CASSFVSDTQYF. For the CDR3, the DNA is TGTGCCAGCAGCTTCGTATCAGATACGCAGTATTTT.